Listed below are T cell receptor beta chains from one sample, sequenced in a study of cytomegalovirus exposure and HLA in healthy donors. Profiling relied on immunoSEQ multiplex PCR, and the TCRdb table lists in-frame clones only, not all of them. The data contain about 130,000 clones, 6.5% to 9.5% of them singletons. The material sequenced was PBMCs. Receptors were obtained from a man aged 35 to 55 in good health and CMV-seronegative. Each CDR3 is given with its conserved first and last residue. The order of the fields is V gene, J gene, clone size, D gene, CDR3 protein, CDR3 DNA. The D gene is left open where the match is weak. Expanded clones get a size class; other rows say once, few or many, or leave the size out.

V: TRBV7-9; J: TRBJ1-1; size: .; D: .; CDR3: CASSLPLDTGAFF; DNA: TGTGCCAGCAGCTTACCTCTCGATACGGGAGCTTTCTTT
V: TRBV7-9; J: TRBJ1-2; size: few; D: .; CDR3: CASSRGTGYSYTF; DNA: TGTGCCAGCAGCCGCGGTACCGGCTATAGCTACACCTTC
V: TRBV4-3; J: TRBJ2-3; size: .; D: .; CDR3: CASSQDRASGTDTQYF; DNA: TGCGCCAGCAGCCAAGATCGGGCTAGCGGCACAGATACGCAGTATTTT
V: TRBV7-2; J: TRBJ1-2; size: few; D: .; CDR3: CASSFLSRGDYGYTF; DNA: TGTGCCAGCAGCTTCCTCAGCCGGGGGGACTATGGCTACACCTTC
V: TRBV6-7; J: TRBJ1-2; size: .; D: TRBD1; CDR3: CASSYSKDRENYGYTF; DNA: TGTGCCAGCAGTTACTCGAAGGACAGGGAAAACTATGGCTACACCTTC
V: TRBV15; J: TRBJ1-2; size: .; D: .; CDR3: CATSPLGGRWGYGYTF; DNA: TGTGCCACCAGCCCACTCGGGGGACGATGGGGCTATGGCTACACCTTC
V: TRBV19; J: TRBJ1-6; size: .; D: TRBD1; CDR3: CASTWDSNSPLHF; DNA: TGTGCCAGCACATGGGACAGTAATTCACCCCTCCACTTT
V: TRBV28; J: TRBJ2-7; size: .; D: .; CDR3: CASSIPIRGYEQYF; DNA: TGTGCCAGCAGTATACCCATTCGGGGCTACGAGCAGTACTTC
V: TRBV13; J: TRBJ2-1; size: .; D: TRBD2; CDR3: CASSLGLAGARATEQFF; DNA: TGTGCCAGCAGCTTAGGACTAGCGGGGGCCCGGGCTACTGAGCAGTTCTTC
V: TRBV7-9; J: TRBJ2-7; size: .; D: TRBD1; CDR3: CASTDYRGEQYF; DNA: TGTGCCAGCACCGATTACAGGGGCGAGCAGTACTTC
V: TRBV4-1; J: TRBJ2-5; size: .; D: TRBD1; CDR3: CASSHPGQGWKTQYF; DNA: TGCGCCAGCAGCCACCCCGGACAGGGATGGAAGACCCAGTACTTC
V: TRBV9; J: TRBJ1-2; size: .; D: .; CDR3: CASSQGQVYGYTF; DNA: TGTGCCAGCAGCCAGGGGCAAGTCTATGGCTACACCTTC
V: TRBV7-6; J: TRBJ2-5; size: few; D: .; CDR3: CASSLAAKTQYF; DNA: TGTGCCAGCAGCTTAGCGGCAAAGACCCAGTACTTC
V: TRBV29-1; J: TRBJ2-3; size: .; D: TRBD2; CDR3: CSVEDGSGGASDTQYF; DNA: TGCAGCGTTGAAGACGGCAGCGGGGGGGCTTCAGATACGCAGTATTTT
V: TRBV9; J: TRBJ2-7; size: once; D: .; CDR3: CASSVNSWAYEQYF; DNA: TGTGCCAGCAGCGTAAACTCCTGGGCTTACGAGCAGTACTTC
V: TRBV18; J: TRBJ2-7; size: .; D: TRBD1; CDR3: CASSPGTGGEQYF; DNA: TGTGCCAGCTCACCGGGGACAGGGGGCGAGCAGTACTTC
V: TRBV11-2; J: TRBJ1-2; size: few; D: TRBD1; CDR3: CASSFRDRGRPKYGYTF; DNA: TGTGCCAGCAGCTTTAGGGACAGGGGCCGTCCTAAGTATGGCTACACCTTC
V: TRBV30; J: TRBJ2-7; size: .; D: TRBD1; CDR3: CAWSVLSGGMDEQYF; DNA: TGTGCCTGGAGTGTACTCTCAGGGGGCATGGACGAGCAGTACTTC
V: TRBV18; J: TRBJ1-1; size: .; D: TRBD1; CDR3: CASSPPGAGGTEAFF; DNA: TGTGCCAGCTCACCACCGGGGGCAGGGGGCACTGAAGCTTTCTTT
V: TRBV19; J: TRBJ1-5; size: few; D: TRBD1; CDR3: CASWDRAYDQPQHF; DNA: TGTGCCAGTTGGGACAGGGCGTACGATCAGCCCCAGCATTTT
V: TRBV4-3; J: TRBJ1-4; size: few; D: .; CDR3: CASSQGRQAGEKLFF; DNA: TGCGCCAGCAGCCAAGGACGGCAGGCGGGGGAAAAACTGTTTTTT
V: TRBV27; J: TRBJ2-7; size: few; D: .; CDR3: CASSLLGDTYEQYF; DNA: TGTGCCAGCAGTTTATTAGGTGACACCTACGAGCAGTACTTC
V: TRBV2; J: TRBJ2-2; size: .; D: TRBD2; CDR3: CASSESGGPYTGELFF; DNA: TGTGCCAGCAGTGAATCGGGGGGGCCGTACACCGGGGAGCTGTTTTTT
V: TRBV10-2; J: TRBJ2-7; size: .; D: TRBD2; CDR3: CASSGGLNEQYF; DNA: TGCGCCAGCTCGGGGGGGCTCAACGAGCAGTACTTC
V: TRBV6-1; J: TRBJ1-2; size: few; D: .; CDR3: CASSEAIRGGYTF; DNA: TGTGCCAGCAGTGAAGCGATCAGAGGTGGCTACACCTTC
V: TRBV2; J: TRBJ2-7; size: .; D: .; CDR3: CASSRGGEQYF; DNA: TGTGCCAGCAGCAGGGGTGGCGAGCAGTACTTC
V: TRBV28; J: TRBJ2-1; size: once; D: TRBD2; CDR3: CASSSPGLAANEQFF; DNA: TGTGCCAGCAGTTCGCCGGGACTAGCGGCGAATGAGCAGTTCTTC
V: TRBV2; J: TRBJ2-5; size: few; D: .; CDR3: CASRFTALAETQYF; DNA: TGTGCCAGCAGGTTCACTGCCCTAGCAGAGACCCAGTACTTC
V: TRBV5-6; J: TRBJ1-6; size: .; D: .; CDR3: CASTPWTSAFNSPLHF; DNA: TGTGCCAGCACCCCCTGGACATCCGCCTTTAATTCACCCCTCCACTTT
V: TRBV30; J: TRBJ2-7; size: few; D: TRBD1; CDR3: CAWSVPRTGGLYEQYF; DNA: TGTGCCTGGAGTGTACCTCGGACAGGGGGTCTCTACGAGCAGTACTTC
V: TRBV15; J: TRBJ1-1; size: few; D: .; CDR3: CATSRADPGPQGAFF; DNA: TGTGCCACCAGCAGAGCTGACCCAGGGCCCCAGGGAGCTTTCTTT
V: TRBV7-2; J: TRBJ2-2; size: .; D: .; CDR3: CASSFITGNTGELFF; DNA: TGTGCCAGCAGCTTCATTACAGGGAACACCGGGGAGCTGTTTTTT
V: TRBV5-1; J: TRBJ1-2; size: few; D: .; CDR3: CASSLANRDYGYTF; DNA: TGCGCCAGCAGCTTGGCCAATCGAGACTATGGCTACACCTTC
V: TRBV2; J: TRBJ2-5; size: few; D: TRBD2; CDR3: CASRIPGLAGQETQYF; DNA: TGTGCCAGCAGAATTCCGGGACTAGCGGGTCAAGAGACCCAGTACTTC
V: TRBV5-1; J: TRBJ1-4; size: few; D: TRBD1; CDR3: CASSLEGQGATNEKLFF; DNA: TGCGCCAGCAGCTTGGAGGGACAGGGGGCAACTAATGAAAAACTGTTTTTT
V: TRBV11-3; J: TRBJ2-2; size: few; D: TRBD1; CDR3: CASSLGTGRTGELFF; DNA: TGTGCCAGCAGCTTAGGGACAGGGAGGACCGGGGAGCTGTTTTTT
V: TRBV5-1; J: TRBJ2-5; size: few; D: .; CDR3: CASSPDRLETQYF; DNA: TGCGCCAGCAGCCCCGACAGGTTAGAGACCCAGTACTTC
V: TRBV7-2; J: TRBJ2-7; size: few; D: TRBD1; CDR3: CASSSGTGGYYEQYF; DNA: TGTGCCAGCAGCTCCGGGACAGGGGGGTATTACGAGCAGTACTTC
V: TRBV7-9; J: TRBJ1-1; size: few; D: .; CDR3: CASSSRDMNTEAFF; DNA: TGTGCCAGCAGCTCCAGAGACATGAACACTGAAGCTTTCTTT
V: TRBV2; J: TRBJ1-1; size: .; D: .; CDR3: CASVLSNTEAFF; DNA: TGTGCCAGCGTACTTTCGAACACTGAAGCTTTCTTT
V: TRBV9; J: TRBJ2-7; size: once; D: TRBD2; CDR3: CASSPTSGSSYEQYF; DNA: TGTGCCAGCAGCCCTACTAGCGGGAGCTCCTACGAGCAGTACTTC
V: TRBV5-1; J: TRBJ1-2; size: .; D: .; CDR3: CASSLVQGLRDGYTF; DNA: TGCGCCAGCAGCTTGGTACAGGGCCTACGCGATGGCTACACCTTC
V: TRBV6-1; J: TRBJ2-3; size: .; D: .; CDR3: CAGGLGDTQYF; DNA: TGTGCCGGGGGGTTGGGAGATACGCAGTATTTT
V: TRBV4-1; J: TRBJ1-2; size: .; D: .; CDR3: CASSQGGVGGYTF; DNA: TGCGCCAGCAGCCAAGGGGGAGTCGGTGGCTACACCTTC
V: TRBV7-2; J: TRBJ1-3; size: .; D: .; CDR3: CASSIRVGSGNTIYF; DNA: TGTGCCAGCAGCATCAGGGTCGGCTCTGGAAACACCATATATTTT
V: TRBV2; J: TRBJ1-5; size: .; D: TRBD1; CDR3: CASSTGGYQPQHF; DNA: TGTGCCAGCAGTACAGGGGGCTATCAGCCCCAGCATTTT
V: TRBV7-2; J: TRBJ2-3; size: .; D: .; CDR3: CASSWLLADTQYF; DNA: TGTGCCAGCAGCTGGTTACTGGCAGATACGCAGTATTTT
V: TRBV25-1; J: TRBJ2-3; size: few; D: TRBD2; CDR3: CASSEAGGPTDTQYF; DNA: TGTGCCAGCAGTGAAGCGGGGGGGCCGACAGATACGCAGTATTTT
V: TRBV5-5; J: TRBJ1-1; size: .; D: .; CDR3: CASSLASNTEAFF; DNA: TGTGCCAGCAGCTTGGCCTCGAACACTGAAGCTTTCTTT
V: TRBV4-2; J: TRBJ2-3; size: few; D: .; CDR3: CASSQGARAGLTDTQYF; DNA: TGTGCCAGCAGCCAAGGGGCTCGGGCGGGGCTCACAGATACGCAGTATTTT
V: TRBV5-1; J: TRBJ1-6; size: few; D: .; CDR3: CASSQGPATEPLHF; DNA: TGCGCCAGCAGCCAGGGCCCGGCCACGGAGCCCCTCCACTTT
V: TRBV10-3; J: TRBJ1-5; size: .; D: .; CDR3: CAINDGGGVQPQHF; DNA: TGTGCCATCAACGACGGGGGGGGCGTCCAGCCCCAGCATTTT
V: TRBV11-3; J: TRBJ1-6; size: few; D: .; CDR3: CASSLNSYNSPLHF; DNA: TGTGCCAGCAGCTTAAACAGTTATAATTCACCCCTCCACTTT
V: TRBV9; J: TRBJ2-5; size: .; D: TRBD2; CDR3: CASSTNNRDYGLGTQYF; DNA: TGTGCCAGCAGCACCAATAACCGGGACTATGGTCTCGGGACCCAGTACTTC
V: TRBV6-5; J: TRBJ1-1; size: few; D: TRBD1; CDR3: CASSYSRDRVGAFF; DNA: TGTGCCAGCAGTTACTCGAGAGACAGGGTTGGGGCTTTCTTT